Here is one T cell receptor beta chain with its context. Antigen unknown. CDR1 MGHRA and CDR2 YSYEKL come from the germline V gene. The CDR3 has 16 residues. Trimming took 3 bases from V and 3 from J, leaving 15 bases between them. These data come from a study of T-cell memory formation after mild COVID-19. Study-level background: For the most part, TCR clusters were specific to one donor.

Study results and limitations: CD4/CD8 balance characterized clones contracting day 15 to 85, and CD4+ skew characterized later expanders. Pre-infection memory harbored some responding clones, suggesting cross-reactive memory joined.

UMIs and sample barcodes were carried by the TCR alpha and TCR beta cDNA libraries that 5'RACE produced using constant-segment primers. TCRdb reprocessed the 5' RACE reads via MiXCR and lists one record per CDR3 protein. The repertoire holds 300,000 to 400,000 distinct CDR3 sequences, with over 10% as singletons. The source of this sequence is a man between 18 and 35 years old who had mild COVID-19 (a few samples of this study predate the infection). Cell type and time point are not known. This chain links TRBV4-1 with TRBJ2-1; D is unresolved. The material sequenced was PBMCs or a T cell subset sorted from them (not recorded which). In DNA form, the CDR3 reads TGCGCCAGCAGCCACTCAGACTTAGAGTACTACAATGAGCAGTTCTTC. Translated: CASSHSDLEYYNEQFF.